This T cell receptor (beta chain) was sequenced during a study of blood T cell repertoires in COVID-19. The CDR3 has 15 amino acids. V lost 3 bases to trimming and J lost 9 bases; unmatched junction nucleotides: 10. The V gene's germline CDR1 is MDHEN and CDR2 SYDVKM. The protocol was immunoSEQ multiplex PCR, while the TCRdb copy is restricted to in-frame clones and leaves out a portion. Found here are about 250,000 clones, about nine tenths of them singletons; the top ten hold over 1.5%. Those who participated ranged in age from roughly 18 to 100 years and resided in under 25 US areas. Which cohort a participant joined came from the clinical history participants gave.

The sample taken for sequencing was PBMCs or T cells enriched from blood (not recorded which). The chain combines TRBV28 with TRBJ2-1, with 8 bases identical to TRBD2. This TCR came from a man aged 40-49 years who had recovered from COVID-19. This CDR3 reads CASSFSGRIYVEQFF. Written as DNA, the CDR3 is TGTGCCAGCAGTTTCAGCGGGAGAATTTATGTTGAGCAGTTCTTC. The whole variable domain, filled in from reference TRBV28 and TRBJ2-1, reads DVKVTQSSRYLVKRTGEKVFLECVQDMDHENMFWYRQDPGLGLRLIYFSYDVKMKEKGDIPEGYSVSREKKERFSLILESASTNQTSMYLCASSFSGRIYVEQFFGPGTRLTVL.